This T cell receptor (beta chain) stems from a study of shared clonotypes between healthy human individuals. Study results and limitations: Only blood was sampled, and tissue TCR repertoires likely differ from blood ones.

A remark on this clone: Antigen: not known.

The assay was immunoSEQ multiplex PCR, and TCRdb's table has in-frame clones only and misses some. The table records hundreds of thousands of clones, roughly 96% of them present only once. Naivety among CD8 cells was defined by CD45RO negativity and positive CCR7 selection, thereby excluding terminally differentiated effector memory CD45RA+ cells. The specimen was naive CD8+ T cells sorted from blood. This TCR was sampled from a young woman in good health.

The CDR3 here is CAARTGEKYEQYF. The CDR3 nucleotides read TGTGCCGCCAGGACAGGGGAGAAATACGAGCAGTACTTC. The chain carries TRBV10-3 and TRBJ2-7; 9 positions match TRBD1. This CDR3 region has 13 residues. Trimming took 11 bases from V and 4 from J; bases not matched to a gene: 9. The germline V gene has CDR1 ENHRY and CDR2 SYGVKD.